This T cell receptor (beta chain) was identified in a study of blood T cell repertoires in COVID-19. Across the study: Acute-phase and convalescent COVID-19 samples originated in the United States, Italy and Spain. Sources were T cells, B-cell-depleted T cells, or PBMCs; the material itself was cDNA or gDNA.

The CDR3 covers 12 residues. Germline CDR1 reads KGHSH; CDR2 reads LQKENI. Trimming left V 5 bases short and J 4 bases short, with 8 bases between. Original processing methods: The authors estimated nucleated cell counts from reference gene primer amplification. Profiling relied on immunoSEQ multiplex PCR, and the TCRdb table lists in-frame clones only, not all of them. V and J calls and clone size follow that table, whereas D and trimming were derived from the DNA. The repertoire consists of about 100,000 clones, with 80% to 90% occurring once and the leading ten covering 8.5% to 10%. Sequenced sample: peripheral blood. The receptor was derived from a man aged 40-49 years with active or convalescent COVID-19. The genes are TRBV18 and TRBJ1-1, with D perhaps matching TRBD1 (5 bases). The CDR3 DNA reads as TGTGCCAGCTCAAAGGACACCACTGAAGCTTTCTTT. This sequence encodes CASSKDTTEAFF. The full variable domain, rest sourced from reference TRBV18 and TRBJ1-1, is NAGVMQNPRHLVRRRGQEARLRCSPMKGHSHVYWYRQLPEEGLKFMVYLQKENIIDESGMPKERFSAEFPKEGPSILRIQQVVRGDSAAYFCASSKDTTEAFFGQGTRLTVV.